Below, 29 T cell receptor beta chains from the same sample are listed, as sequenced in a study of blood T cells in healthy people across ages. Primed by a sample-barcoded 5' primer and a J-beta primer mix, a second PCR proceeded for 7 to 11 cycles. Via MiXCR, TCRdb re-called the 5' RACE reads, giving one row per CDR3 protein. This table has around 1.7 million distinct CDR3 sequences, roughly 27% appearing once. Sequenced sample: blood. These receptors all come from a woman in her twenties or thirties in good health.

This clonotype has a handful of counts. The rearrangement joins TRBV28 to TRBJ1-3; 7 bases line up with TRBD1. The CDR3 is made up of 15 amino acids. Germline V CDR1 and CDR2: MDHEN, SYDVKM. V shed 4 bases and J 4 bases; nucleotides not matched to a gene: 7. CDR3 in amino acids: CASSSPTGLGNTIYF. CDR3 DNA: TGTGCCAGCAGTTCGCCGACAGGGCTAGGAAACACCATATATTTT.

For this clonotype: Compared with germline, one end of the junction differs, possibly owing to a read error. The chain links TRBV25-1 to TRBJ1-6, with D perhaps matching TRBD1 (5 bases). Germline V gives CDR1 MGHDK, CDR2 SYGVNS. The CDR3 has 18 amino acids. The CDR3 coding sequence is TGTGCCAGCAGTGAATCGCCCTCGGGGGACGCAATCTATTCACCCCCCCACTTT. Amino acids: CASSESPSGDAIYSPPHF.

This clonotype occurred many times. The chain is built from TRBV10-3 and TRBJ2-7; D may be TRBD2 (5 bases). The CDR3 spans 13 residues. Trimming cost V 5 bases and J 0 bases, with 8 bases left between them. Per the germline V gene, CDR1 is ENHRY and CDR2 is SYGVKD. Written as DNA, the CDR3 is TGTGCCATCAGTAGGGCGGGCTCCTACGAGCAGTACTTC. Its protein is CAISRAGSYEQYF.

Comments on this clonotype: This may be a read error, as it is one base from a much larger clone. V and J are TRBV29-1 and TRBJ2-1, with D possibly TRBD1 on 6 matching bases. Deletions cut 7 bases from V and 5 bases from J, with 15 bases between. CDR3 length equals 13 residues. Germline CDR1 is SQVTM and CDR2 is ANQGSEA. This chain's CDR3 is CSAHRELDNEQFF. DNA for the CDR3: TGCAGCGCCCACAGGGAGTTGGACAATGAGCAGTTCTTC.

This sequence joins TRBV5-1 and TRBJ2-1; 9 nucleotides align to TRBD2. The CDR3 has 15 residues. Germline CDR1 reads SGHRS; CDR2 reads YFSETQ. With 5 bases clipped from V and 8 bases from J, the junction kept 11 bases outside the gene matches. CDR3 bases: TGCGCCAGCAGAACAGGTAGCGGGGGATATGATGAGCAGTTCTTC. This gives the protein CASRTGSGGYDEQFF.

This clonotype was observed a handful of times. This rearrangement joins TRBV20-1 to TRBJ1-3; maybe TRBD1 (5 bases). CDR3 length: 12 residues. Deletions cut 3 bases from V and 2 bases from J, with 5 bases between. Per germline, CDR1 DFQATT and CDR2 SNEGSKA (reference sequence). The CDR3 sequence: CSARGPGNTIYF. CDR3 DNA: TGCAGTGCTAGGGGGCCTGGAAACACCATATATTTT.

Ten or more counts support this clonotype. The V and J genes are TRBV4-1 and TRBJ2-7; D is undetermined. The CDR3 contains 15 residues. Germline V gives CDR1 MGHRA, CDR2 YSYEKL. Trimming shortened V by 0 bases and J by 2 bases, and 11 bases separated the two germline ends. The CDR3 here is CASSQDMTETYEQYF. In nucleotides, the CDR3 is TGCGCCAGCAGCCAAGACATGACGGAGACCTACGAGCAGTACTTC.

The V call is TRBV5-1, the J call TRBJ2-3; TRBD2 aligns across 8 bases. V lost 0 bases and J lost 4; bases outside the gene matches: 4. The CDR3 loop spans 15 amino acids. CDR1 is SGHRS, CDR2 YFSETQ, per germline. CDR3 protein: CASSLVGREADTQYF. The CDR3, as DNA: TGCGCCAGCAGCTTGGTCGGGAGGGAGGCAGATACGCAGTATTTT.

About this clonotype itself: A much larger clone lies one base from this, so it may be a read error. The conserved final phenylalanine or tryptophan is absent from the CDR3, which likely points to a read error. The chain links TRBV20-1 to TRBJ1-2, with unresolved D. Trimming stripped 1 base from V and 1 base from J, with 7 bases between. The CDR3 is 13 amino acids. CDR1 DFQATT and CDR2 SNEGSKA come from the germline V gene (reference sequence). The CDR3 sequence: CSARARLNYGYTL. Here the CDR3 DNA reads TGCAGTGCTAGAGCGCGACTTAACTATGGCTACACCTTA.

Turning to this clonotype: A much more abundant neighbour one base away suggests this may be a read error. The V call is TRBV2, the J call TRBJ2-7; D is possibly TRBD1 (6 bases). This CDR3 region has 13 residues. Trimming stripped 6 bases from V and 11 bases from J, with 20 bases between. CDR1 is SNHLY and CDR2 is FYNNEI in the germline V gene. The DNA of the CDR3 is TGTGCCAGCAGGGATCGACAGGCCTCGACGGAGTACTTC. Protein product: CASRDRQASTEYF.

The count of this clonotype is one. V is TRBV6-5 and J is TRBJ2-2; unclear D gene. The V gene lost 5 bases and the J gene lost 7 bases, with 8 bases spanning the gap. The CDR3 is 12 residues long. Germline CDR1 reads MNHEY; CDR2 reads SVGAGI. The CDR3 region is CASSIRSGELFF. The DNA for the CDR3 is TGTGCCAGCAGTATCAGGAGCGGGGAGCTGTTTTTT.

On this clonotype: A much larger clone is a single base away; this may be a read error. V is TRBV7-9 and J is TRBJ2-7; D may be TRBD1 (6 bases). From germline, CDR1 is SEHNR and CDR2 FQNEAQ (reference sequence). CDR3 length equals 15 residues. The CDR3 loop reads CASSPRTEDPYKQYF. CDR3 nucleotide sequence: TGTGCCAGCAGCCCAAGGACAGAGGACCCCTACAAGCAGTACTTC.

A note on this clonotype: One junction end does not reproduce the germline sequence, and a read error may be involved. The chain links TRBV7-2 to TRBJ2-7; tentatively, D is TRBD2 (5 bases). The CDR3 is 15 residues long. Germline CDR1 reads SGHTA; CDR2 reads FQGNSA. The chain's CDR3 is CANSPRGPNPYEQYF. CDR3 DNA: TGTGCCAACAGCCCCCGAGGGCCGAATCCCTACGAGCAGTACTTC.

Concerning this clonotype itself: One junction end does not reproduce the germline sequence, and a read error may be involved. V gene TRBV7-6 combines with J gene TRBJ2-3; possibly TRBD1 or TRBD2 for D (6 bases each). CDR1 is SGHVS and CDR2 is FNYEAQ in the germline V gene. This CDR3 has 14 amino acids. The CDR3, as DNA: TGTGTCAGCAGCTTAGGGGGGTCCGGGGATACGCAGTATTTT. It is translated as CVSSLGGSGDTQYF.

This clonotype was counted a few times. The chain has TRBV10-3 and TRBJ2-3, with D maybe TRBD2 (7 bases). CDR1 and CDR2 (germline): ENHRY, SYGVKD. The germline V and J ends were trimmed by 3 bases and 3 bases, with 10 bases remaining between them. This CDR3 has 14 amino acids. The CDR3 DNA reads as TGTGCCATCAGTGACGAGGGGGGGACAGATACGCAGTATTTT. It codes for CAISDEGGTDTQYF.

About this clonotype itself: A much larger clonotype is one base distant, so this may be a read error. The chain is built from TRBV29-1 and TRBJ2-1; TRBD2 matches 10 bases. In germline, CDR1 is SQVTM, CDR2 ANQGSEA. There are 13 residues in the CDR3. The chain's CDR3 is CSGSSGGYNGQFF. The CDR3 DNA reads TGCAGCGGGTCTAGCGGGGGTTACAATGGGCAGTTCTTC.

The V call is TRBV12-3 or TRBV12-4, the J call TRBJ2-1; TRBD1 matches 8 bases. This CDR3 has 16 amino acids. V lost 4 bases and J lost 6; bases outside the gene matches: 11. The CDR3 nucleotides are TGTGCCAGCAGTTCCTCTGGACAGGGAAAGGGCAATGAGCAGTTCTTC. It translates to CASSSSGQGKGNEQFF.

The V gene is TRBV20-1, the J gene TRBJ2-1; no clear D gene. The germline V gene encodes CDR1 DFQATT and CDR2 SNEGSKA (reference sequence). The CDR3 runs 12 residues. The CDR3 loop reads CRVAGVRDEQFF. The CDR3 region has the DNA TGCAGGGTTGCTGGAGTTAGAGATGAGCAGTTCTTC.

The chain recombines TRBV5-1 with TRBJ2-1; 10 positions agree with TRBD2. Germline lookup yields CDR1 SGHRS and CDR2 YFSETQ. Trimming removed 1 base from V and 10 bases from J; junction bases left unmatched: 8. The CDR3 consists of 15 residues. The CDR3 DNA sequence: TGCGCCAGCAGCTTGCGGACTAGCGGACTACAGGAGCAGTTCTTC. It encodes CASSLRTSGLQEQFF.

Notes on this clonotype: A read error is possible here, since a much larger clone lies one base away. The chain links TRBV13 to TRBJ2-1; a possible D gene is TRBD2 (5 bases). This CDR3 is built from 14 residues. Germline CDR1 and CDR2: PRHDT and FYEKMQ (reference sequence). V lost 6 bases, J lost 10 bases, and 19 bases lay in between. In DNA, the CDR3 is TGTGCCAGCAGTTCCACCGCGGGTTCCTACGAGCAGTTCTTC. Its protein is CASSSTAGSYEQFF.

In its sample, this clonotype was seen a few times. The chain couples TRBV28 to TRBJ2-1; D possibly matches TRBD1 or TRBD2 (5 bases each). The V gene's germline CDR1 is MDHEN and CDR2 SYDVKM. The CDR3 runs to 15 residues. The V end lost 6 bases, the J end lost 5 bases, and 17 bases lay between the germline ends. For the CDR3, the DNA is TGTGCCAGCAGGTCGGGGTCAGGGATGGACAATGAGCAGTTCTTC. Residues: CASRSGSGMDNEQFF. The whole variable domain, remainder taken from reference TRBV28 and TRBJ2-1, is DVKVTQSSRYLVKRTGEKVFLECVQDMDHENMFWYRQDPGLGLRLIYFSYDVKMKEKGDIPEGYSVSREKKERFSLILESASTNQTSMYLCASRSGSGMDNEQFFGPGTRLTVL.

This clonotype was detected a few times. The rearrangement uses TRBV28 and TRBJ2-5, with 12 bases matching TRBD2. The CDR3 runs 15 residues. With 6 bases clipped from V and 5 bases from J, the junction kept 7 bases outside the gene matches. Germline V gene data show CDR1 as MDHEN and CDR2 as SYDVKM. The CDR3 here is CASRRLAGARETQYF. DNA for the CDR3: TGTGCCAGCAGGCGACTAGCGGGAGCTCGTGAGACCCAGTACTTC.

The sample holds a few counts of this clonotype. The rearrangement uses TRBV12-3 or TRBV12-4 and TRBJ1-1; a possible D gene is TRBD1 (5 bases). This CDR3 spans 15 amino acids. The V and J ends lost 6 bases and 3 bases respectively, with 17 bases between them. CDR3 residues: CASRAMDQGYTEAFF. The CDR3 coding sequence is TGTGCCAGCAGAGCAATGGACCAGGGTTACACTGAAGCTTTCTTT.

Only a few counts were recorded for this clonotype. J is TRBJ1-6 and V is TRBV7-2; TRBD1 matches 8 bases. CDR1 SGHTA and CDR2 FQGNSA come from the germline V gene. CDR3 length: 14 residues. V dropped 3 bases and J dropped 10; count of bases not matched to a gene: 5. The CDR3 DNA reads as TGTGCCAGCAGCTTGCAGGGGGCCGAATCACCCCTCCACTTT. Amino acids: CASSLQGAESPLHF.

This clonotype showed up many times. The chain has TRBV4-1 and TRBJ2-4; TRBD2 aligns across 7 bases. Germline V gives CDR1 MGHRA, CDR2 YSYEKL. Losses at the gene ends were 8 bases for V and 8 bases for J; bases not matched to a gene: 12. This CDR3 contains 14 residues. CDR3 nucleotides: TGCGCCAGCGGTGCCCTTGCGGGAGTCGACATTCAGTACTTC. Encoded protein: CASGALAGVDIQYF.

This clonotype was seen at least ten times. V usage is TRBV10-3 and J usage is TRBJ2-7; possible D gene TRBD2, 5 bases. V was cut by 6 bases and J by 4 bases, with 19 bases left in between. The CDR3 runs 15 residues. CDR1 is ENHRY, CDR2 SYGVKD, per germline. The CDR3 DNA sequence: TGTGCCATCAGCGATATACGAGTCGAGGGATACGAGCAGTACTTC. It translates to CAISDIRVEGYEQYF.

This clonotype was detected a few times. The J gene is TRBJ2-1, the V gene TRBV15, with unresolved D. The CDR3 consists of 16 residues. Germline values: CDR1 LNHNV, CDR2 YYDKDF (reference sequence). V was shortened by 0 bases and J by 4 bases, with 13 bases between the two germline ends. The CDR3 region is CATSREVPTSYNEQFF. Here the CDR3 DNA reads TGTGCCACCAGCAGAGAGGTCCCAACGAGTTACAATGAGCAGTTCTTC.

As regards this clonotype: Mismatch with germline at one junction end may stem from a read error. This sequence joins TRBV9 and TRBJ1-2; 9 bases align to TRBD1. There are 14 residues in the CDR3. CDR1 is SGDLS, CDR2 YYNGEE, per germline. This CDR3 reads CTSSRQGGGYGYTF. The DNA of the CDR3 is TGTACCAGCAGCAGACAGGGGGGGGGCTATGGCTACACCTTC.

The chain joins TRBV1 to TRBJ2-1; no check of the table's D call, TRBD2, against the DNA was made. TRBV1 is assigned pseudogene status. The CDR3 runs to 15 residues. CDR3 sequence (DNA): TGCACCAGCAGGTCACGGGGGGAGGGGGAGAATGAGCAGTTCTTC. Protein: CTSRSRGEGENEQFF.